These 14 T cell receptor beta chains came from one sample sequenced in a study of OX40 agonist ivuxolimab in advanced cancers. Using immunoSEQ multiplex PCR, the repertoire was profiled, and TCRdb retains in-frame clones only, with some absent. Among tens of thousands of clones listed, roughly nine tenths were seen once. The sample was CD4+ or CD8+ T cells sorted from blood, taken in a trial of the OX40 agonist ivuxolimab. These receptors were taken from an adult with an advanced solid tumor such as melanoma, head and neck, liver or kidney cancer.

V usage is TRBV30 and J usage is TRBJ1-1; 7 bases map to TRBD1. The CDR3 consists of 14 residues. Per germline, CDR1 GTSNPN and CDR2 SVGIG (reference sequence). J lost 2 bases, V lost 5 bases, and 8 bases had no gene match. CDR3 sequence reads: CAWRLGTVNTEAFF. The CDR3 DNA reads as TGTGCCTGGCGGCTGGGGACAGTAAACACTGAAGCTTTCTTT.

This clone was counted a single time. The chain joins TRBV11-2 to TRBJ1-2, with D uncertain. CDR1 SGHAT and CDR2 FQNNGV come from the germline V gene. V lost 1 base and J 8 bases, leaving 17 bases between the germline ends. This CDR3 is 15 amino acids long. The CDR3 here is CASSLGPAILGGYTF. In DNA, the CDR3 is TGTGCCAGCAGCTTAGGCCCGGCCATATTGGGAGGCTACACCTTC. Combining the CDR3 with reference TRBV11-2 and TRBJ1-2 gives the whole variable domain EAGVAQSPRYKIIEKRQSVAFWCNPISGHATLYWYQQILGQGPKLLIQFQNNGVVDDSQLPKDRFSAERLKGVDSTLKIQPAKLEDSAVYLCASSLGPAILGGYTFGSGTRLTVV.

This sequence joins TRBV18 and TRBJ2-7, with 8 bases aligning to TRBD1. V trimming: 1 base; J trimming: 5 bases; junction bases outside the gene matches: 13. The CDR3 covers 17 residues. The germline gives CDR1 KGHSH, CDR2 LQKENI. The CDR3 region is CASSPRGQGANDNEQYF. The DNA for the CDR3 is TGTGCCAGCTCACCACGGGGTCAGGGGGCTAATGATAACGAGCAGTACTTC.

This chain links TRBV11-3 with TRBJ2-7; 11 bases align to TRBD1. The CDR3 spans 15 residues. Germline V gene data show CDR1 as SGHNT and CDR2 as YENEEA. After removal of 6 bases from V and 4 bases from J, the junction contained 8 bases not matched to a gene. The CDR3 is CASSLSGTGGYEQYF. The CDR3 nucleotides read TGTGCCAGCAGTTTGTCCGGGACAGGGGGGTACGAGCAGTACTTC.

The chain couples TRBV9 to TRBJ2-7; 7 bases align to TRBD2. Trimming took 1 base from V and 5 from J; bases not matched to a gene: 9. The length of the CDR3 is 15 residues. From germline, CDR1 is SGDLS and CDR2 YYNGEE. The CDR3 bases are TGTGCCAGCAGCGTAAATAGCGGCCGGGGGGACGAGCAGTACTTC. Protein product: CASSVNSGRGDEQYF.

With regard to this clone: A junction boundary mismatches the germline segment, possibly from a read error. This chain uses TRBV6-5 with TRBJ1-2; D ambiguous. Germline CDR1 reads MNHEY; CDR2 reads SVGAGI. CDR3 size: 14 residues. CDR3 DNA sequence: TGTGCCAGCAGTTACTCTCTCGGATACTATGACTACACCTTC. It translates to CASSYSLGYYDYTF.

The chain joins TRBV4-3 to TRBJ2-1; a possible D gene is TRBD2 (6 bases). Trimming removed 1 base at V and 6 bases at J, with 13 bases between. Germline assignment: CDR1 LGHNA and CDR2 YSLEER. This CDR3 comprises 15 residues. The CDR3 loop reads CASSQGGGWGNEQFF. For the CDR3, the DNA is TGCGCCAGCAGCCAAGGAGGAGGGTGGGGCAATGAGCAGTTCTTC.

A single count supports this clone. CDR3 sequence: CASSLYTRFWGVLFDEQYF. CDR3 bases: TGTGCCAGCAGCTTATATACGCGTTTTTGGGGTGTTCTCTTCGACGAGCAGTACTTC. This chain links TRBV7-2 with TRBJ2-7; D ambiguous. Germline CDR1 and CDR2: SGHTA and FQGNSA. The V end was cut by 2 bases, the J end by 5 bases, with 28 bases between. CDR3 length equals 19 residues.

V and J are TRBV27 and TRBJ2-1; D remains unclear. V was pared by 6 bases and J by 7 bases, with 19 bases between. The CDR3 has 15 amino acids. Germline V CDR1 and CDR2: MNHEY, SMNVEV (reference sequence). This chain's CDR3 is CASSLTVAAVNEQFF. The DNA of the CDR3 is TGTGCCAGCAGCCTAACGGTGGCGGCCGTGAATGAGCAGTTCTTC.

This clone was seen a single time. Here the CDR3 DNA reads TGCGCCAGCAGCCATGGGGGACTGGGGGCCAAAAACATTCAGTACTTC. This gives the protein CASSHGGLGAKNIQYF. J is TRBJ2-4 and V is TRBV4-3, with a possible D match to TRBD2 (6 bases). The V end lost 3 bases, the J end lost 1 base, and 13 bases lay between the germline ends. This CDR3 spans 16 amino acids. Germline lookup yields CDR1 LGHNA and CDR2 YSLEER.

The chain has TRBV4-2 and TRBJ2-1; possibly TRBD1 for D (5 bases). The CDR3 sequence is 16 residues long. Germline V gives CDR1 LGHNA, CDR2 YNFKEQ. V gave up 4 bases and J gave up 5 bases, with 18 bases separating them. As DNA, the CDR3 is TGTGCCAGCAGCCCGTTAGCAGGGATGGGTGACAATGAGCAGTTCTTC. Residues: CASSPLAGMGDNEQFF.

V gene TRBV18 combines with J gene TRBJ1-4; 9 bases line up with TRBD1. The ends lost 3 bases at V and 3 bases at J; junction bases unmatched: 8. Germline V gene sequence: CDR1 KGHSH, CDR2 LQKENI. This CDR3 contains 17 residues. The CDR3 nucleotides read TGTGCCAGCTCACCCTGGGACAGGGCCGCGGCTAATGAAAAACTGTTTTTT. Its protein product is CASSPWDRAAANEKLFF.

The rearrangement links TRBV19 to TRBJ2-6; 7 bases are shared with TRBD1. The CDR3 has 15 amino acids. J was trimmed by 4 bases and V by 7 bases; bases with no gene match: 7. Germline V gene data show CDR1 as LNHDA and CDR2 as SQIVND (reference sequence). The CDR3 nucleotides read TGTGCCAGTACCGGGACAGCTAGCGGGGCCAACGTCCTGACTTTC. Its protein is CASTGTASGANVLTF.

The chain joins TRBV2 to TRBJ1-5; unclear D gene. This CDR3 has 14 amino acids. V lost 5 bases and J lost 0, with 8 bases in between. Per germline, CDR1 SNHLY and CDR2 FYNNEI. The CDR3 DNA reads as TGTGCCAGCAGTCAGGAAAATAGCAATCAGCCCCAGCATTTT. Translated: CASSQENSNQPQHF.